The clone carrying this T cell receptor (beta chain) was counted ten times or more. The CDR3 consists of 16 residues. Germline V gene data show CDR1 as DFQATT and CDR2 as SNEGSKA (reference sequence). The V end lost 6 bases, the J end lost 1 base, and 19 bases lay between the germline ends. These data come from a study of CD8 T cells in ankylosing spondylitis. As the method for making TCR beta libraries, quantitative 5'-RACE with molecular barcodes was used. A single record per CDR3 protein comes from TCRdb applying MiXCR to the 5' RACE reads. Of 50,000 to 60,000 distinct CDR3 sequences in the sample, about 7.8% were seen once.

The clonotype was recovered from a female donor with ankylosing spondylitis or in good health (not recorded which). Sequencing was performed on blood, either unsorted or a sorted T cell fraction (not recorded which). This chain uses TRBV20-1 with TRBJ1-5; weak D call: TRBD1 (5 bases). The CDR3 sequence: CSAPVNGAGSNQPQHF. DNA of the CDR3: TGCAGTGCACCCGTGAACGGGGCGGGGAGCAATCAGCCCCAGCATTTT.